This T cell receptor beta chain came from a study of blood T cell repertoires in COVID-19. Background on the study: The samples span acute and convalescent COVID-19 from the United States, Italy and Spain. PBMCs, B-cell-depleted T cells, or T cells were the source of the cDNA or gDNA that made up the material.

In the study's own analysis: Quantification of nucleated cells was approximated via reference gene primer amplification. Repertoires were generated with immunoSEQ multiplex PCR, while TCRdb's copy carries only in-frame clones and drops some. Clone size and V and J calls were adopted from that table, with D and trimming inferred from the DNA. The sample has about 95,000 clones, under 90% seen once; the top ten hold approximately 5.4%. Trimming pared 2 bases from V and 11 bases from J, leaving 15 bases between. CDR3 size: 13 residues. During active infection, Seattle patients enrolled and were then monitored through disease.

The sequencing sample was made of peripheral blood. The receptor was isolated from a man in his 60s with COVID-19, enrolled during active disease. The V call is TRBV12-3 or TRBV12-4, the J call TRBJ1-1; maybe TRBD1 (5 bases). Written as DNA, the CDR3 is TGTGCCAGCAGTTTACGAGGGCTTGGGGGGGCTTTCTTT. It specifies CASSLRGLGGAFF.